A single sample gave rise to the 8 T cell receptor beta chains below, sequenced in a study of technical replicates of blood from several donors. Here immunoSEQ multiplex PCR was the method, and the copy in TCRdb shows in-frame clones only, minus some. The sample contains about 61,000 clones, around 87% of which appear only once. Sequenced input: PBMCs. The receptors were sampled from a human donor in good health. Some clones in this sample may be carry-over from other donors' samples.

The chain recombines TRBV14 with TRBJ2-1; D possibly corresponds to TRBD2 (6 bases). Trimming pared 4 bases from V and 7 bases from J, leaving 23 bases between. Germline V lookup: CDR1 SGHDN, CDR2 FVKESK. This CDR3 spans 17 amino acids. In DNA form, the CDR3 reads TGTGCCAGCAGCCTAACGTTAGGGGAGGCATTAATAAATGAGCAGTTCTTC. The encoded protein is CASSLTLGEALINEQFF.

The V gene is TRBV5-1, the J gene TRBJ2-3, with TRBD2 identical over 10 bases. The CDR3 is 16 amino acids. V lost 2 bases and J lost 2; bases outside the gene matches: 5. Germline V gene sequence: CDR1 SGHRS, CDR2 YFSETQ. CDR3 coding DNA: TGCGCCAGCAGCTTAGTAGCGGGGGGCCTCACAGATACGCAGTATTTT. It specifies CASSLVAGGLTDTQYF.

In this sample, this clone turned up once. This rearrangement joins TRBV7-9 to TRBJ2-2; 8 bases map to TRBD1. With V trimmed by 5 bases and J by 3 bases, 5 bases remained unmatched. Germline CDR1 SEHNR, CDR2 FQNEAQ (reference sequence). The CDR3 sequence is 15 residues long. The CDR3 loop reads CASSHGQGYTGELFF. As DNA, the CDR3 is TGTGCCAGCAGCCACGGACAGGGTTACACCGGGGAGCTGTTTTTT.

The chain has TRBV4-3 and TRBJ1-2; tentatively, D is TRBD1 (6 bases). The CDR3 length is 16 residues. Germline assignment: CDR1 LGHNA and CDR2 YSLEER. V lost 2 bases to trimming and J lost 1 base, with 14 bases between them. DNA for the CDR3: TGCGCCAGCAGCCAAAGGACAGCCTACCTTAACTATGGCTACACCTTC. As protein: CASSQRTAYLNYGYTF.

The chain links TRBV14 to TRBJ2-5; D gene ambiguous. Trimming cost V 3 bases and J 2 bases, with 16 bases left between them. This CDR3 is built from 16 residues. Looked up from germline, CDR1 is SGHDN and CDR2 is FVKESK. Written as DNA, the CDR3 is TGTGCCAGCAGCCAGCCACGGTTACTTATTCAAGAGACCCAGTACTTC. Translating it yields CASSQPRLLIQETQYF.

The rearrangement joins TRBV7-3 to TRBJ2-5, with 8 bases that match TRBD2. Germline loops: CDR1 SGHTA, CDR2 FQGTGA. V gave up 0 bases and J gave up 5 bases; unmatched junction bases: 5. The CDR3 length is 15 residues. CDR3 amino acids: CASSLTPGGRETQYF. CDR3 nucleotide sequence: TGTGCCAGCAGCTTAACTCCGGGGGGGCGGGAGACCCAGTACTTC.

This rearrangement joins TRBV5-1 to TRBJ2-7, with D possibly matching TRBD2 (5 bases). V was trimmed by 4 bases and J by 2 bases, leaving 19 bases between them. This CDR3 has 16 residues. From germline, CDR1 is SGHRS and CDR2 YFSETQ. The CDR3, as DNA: TGCGCCAGCAGCCCCCCGTCCGGCGGAGGTGCCTACGAGCAGTACTTC. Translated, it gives CASSPPSGGGAYEQYF.

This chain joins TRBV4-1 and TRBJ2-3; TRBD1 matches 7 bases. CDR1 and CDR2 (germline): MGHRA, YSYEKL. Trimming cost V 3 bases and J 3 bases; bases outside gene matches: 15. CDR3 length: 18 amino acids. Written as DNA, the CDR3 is TGCGCCAGCAGCCAGAAGACGTTAACAGGGGTCGGGACAGATACGCAGTATTTT. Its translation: CASSQKTLTGVGTDTQYF.